This is a list of T cell receptor beta chains from one sample in a study of CD8+ T cells in alopecia areata. The protocol was immunoSEQ multiplex PCR, while the TCRdb copy is restricted to in-frame clones and leaves out a portion. The sample lists 110,000 to 150,000 clones; around half were seen once. The specimen was CD8+ T cells sorted from blood, collected at week 4, from a patient treated with tofacitinib. Receptors were obtained from a human donor with alopecia areata. CDR3s include the opening cysteine and the closing phenylalanine or tryptophan. D genes are given only for firm matches. Not every row has a clone size; where given, it reads once, few, many or a size class.

TRBV6-6	TRBJ1-2	-	-	CAITDLEDYGYTF	TGTGCCATCACGGATTTAGAGGACTATGGCTACACCTTC
TRBV4-2	TRBJ2-3	TRBD2	-	CASSTGGGGTDTQYF	TGTGCCAGCAGTACCGGGGGGGGAGGCACAGATACGCAGTATTTT
TRBV30	TRBJ1-1	-	-	CAWSVLEGTEAFF	TGTGCCTGGAGTGTACTTGAGGGGACTGAAGCTTTCTTT
TRBV4-1	TRBJ2-7	TRBD1	few	CASSYGTGGRYEQYF	TGCGCCAGCAGCTATGGGACAGGGGGAAGGTACGAGCAGTACTTC
TRBV7-9	TRBJ2-1	TRBD2	few	CASSWRVGEGYNEQFF	TGTGCCAGCAGCTGGAGAGTGGGGGAGGGCTACAATGAGCAGTTCTTC
TRBV29-1	TRBJ2-7	-	once	CSVEIGSYEQYF	TGCAGCGTTGAGATAGGGTCCTACGAGCAGTACTTC
TRBV25-1	TRBJ1-1	-	-	CASSDFAEAFF	TGTGCCAGCAGTGATTTCGCTGAAGCTTTCTTT
TRBV27	TRBJ2-7	-	-	CASSHNPGFEQYF	TGTGCCAGCAGTCACAATCCCGGGTTCGAGCAGTACTTC
TRBV29-1	TRBJ2-1	-	few	CSVGGGVSYNEQFF	TGCAGCGTTGGCGGCGGGGTCTCTTACAATGAGCAGTTCTTC
TRBV30	TRBJ2-3	-	-	CAWSDRRTDHTDTQYF	TGTGCCTGGAGTGACCGCCGGACAGACCACACAGATACGCAGTATTTT
TRBV6-5	TRBJ2-4	-	few	CASGWPAGSDIQYF	TGTGCCAGCGGATGGCCCGCGGGCAGTGACATTCAGTACTTC
TRBV4-2	TRBJ1-6	-	-	CASSQEGGRVRGVNNSPLHF	TGTGCCAGCAGCCAAGAAGGGGGAAGGGTACGCGGGGTGAATAATTCACCCCTCCACTTT
TRBV5-8	TRBJ1-5	TRBD1	-	CASSLETGNQPQHF	TGTGCCAGCAGCTTGGAGACAGGGAATCAGCCCCAGCATTTT
TRBV6-6	TRBJ1-6	-	-	CASSYPNSPLHF	TGTGCCAGCAGTTACCCTAATTCACCCCTCCACTTT
TRBV25-1	TRBJ2-7	-	-	CATIGSFSYEQYF	TGTGCCACTATAGGCAGCTTCTCCTACGAGCAGTACTTC
TRBV7-9	TRBJ2-1	TRBD2	-	CASSSGLAGGNEQFF	TGTGCCAGCAGCTCGGGACTAGCGGGGGGCAATGAGCAGTTCTTC
TRBV29-1	TRBJ2-7	-	-	CSVDSTDTYEQYF	TGCAGCGTGGACAGCACTGATACCTACGAGCAGTACTTC
TRBV29-1	TRBJ1-2	-	-	CSVVPQDTYGYTF	TGCAGCGTTGTTCCCCAGGATACCTATGGCTACACCTTC
TRBV6-5	TRBJ1-1	-	-	CASSYSLDLGNTEAFF	TGTGCCAGCAGTTACTCCCTGGATCTAGGGAACACTGAAGCTTTCTTT
TRBV29-1	TRBJ2-7	TRBD1	few	CSVEDPGQGVNEQYF	TGCAGCGTTGAAGATCCGGGACAGGGGGTCAACGAGCAGTACTTC
TRBV9	TRBJ2-3	-	-	CASSPRLDHTDTQYF	TGTGCCAGCAGCCCCAGGCTGGATCACACAGATACGCAGTATTTT
TRBV29-1	TRBJ2-3	TRBD1	-	CSVWDRGSDTQYF	TGCAGCGTTTGGGACAGGGGGTCAGATACGCAGTATTTT
TRBV13	TRBJ1-1	-	-	CASSLDRLKAFF	TGTGCCAGCAGCTTAGACAGACTGAAGGCTTTCTTT
TRBV7-3	TRBJ2-7	TRBD1	few	CASGVTGGSSYEQYF	TGTGCCAGCGGGGTGACAGGGGGTAGCTCCTACGAGCAGTACTTC
TRBV4-2	TRBJ2-2	-	-	CASSHPGEGTGELFF	TGTGCCAGCAGCCACCCAGGGGAAGGCACCGGGGAGCTGTTTTTT
TRBV29-1	TRBJ1-2	-	few	CSVEEGRGFGGYTF	TGCAGCGTTGAAGAAGGAAGGGGGTTCGGTGGCTACACCTTC
TRBV7-9	TRBJ1-3	TRBD1	few	CASSSSEGGLSGNTIYF	TGTGCCAGCAGCTCCTCCGAAGGGGGCCTCTCTGGAAACACCATATATTTT
TRBV5-6	TRBJ2-7	TRBD1	few	CASSFGTGTYEQYF	TGTGCCAGCAGCTTTGGGACAGGGACCTACGAGCAGTACTTC
TRBV10-3	TRBJ2-7	-	few	CAISESDYEQYF	TGTGCCATCAGTGAGTCGGACTACGAGCAGTACTTC
TRBV7-9	TRBJ2-1	TRBD2	-	CASEVAGVNEQFF	TGTGCCTCCGAGGTAGCGGGTGTCAATGAGCAGTTCTTC
TRBV30	TRBJ1-5	-	-	CAWSVTLDQPQHF	TGTGCCTGGAGTGTAACACTAGATCAGCCCCAGCATTTT
TRBV2	TRBJ1-1	TRBD1	-	CASRTGGRGFAEAFF	TGTGCCAGCAGGACAGGGGGACGAGGCTTCGCTGAAGCTTTCTTT
TRBV7-9	TRBJ2-5	-	-	CASSSPPGPQETQYF	TGTGCCAGCAGCTCCCCTCCGGGACCGCAAGAGACCCAGTACTTC
TRBV6-5	TRBJ1-1	TRBD1	-	CASSATGAQTEAFF	TGTGCCAGCAGCGCTACAGGGGCGCAGACTGAAGCTTTCTTT
TRBV5-1	TRBJ1-1	-	few	CASSLARGVNTEAFF	TGCGCCAGCAGCTTGGCCCGGGGGGTGAACACTGAAGCTTTCTTT
TRBV5-1	TRBJ2-7	-	once	CASSLGSRDVDEQYF	TGCGCCAGCAGCTTGGGGTCTCGGGACGTCGACGAGCAGTACTTC
TRBV19	TRBJ1-2	-	-	CASTEGNGYTF	TGTGCCAGTACGGAGGGGAACGGCTACACCTTC
TRBV4-3	TRBJ1-1	-	few	CASSQVGTEAFF	TGCGCCAGCAGCCAAGTCGGTACTGAAGCTTTCTTT
TRBV29-1	TRBJ2-7	TRBD1	-	CSVEVPGGNEQYF	TGCAGCGTTGAAGTTCCAGGGGGCAACGAGCAGTACTTC
TRBV29-1	TRBJ1-3	TRBD1	few	CSVDRVGNTIYF	TGCAGCGTCGACAGGGTCGGAAACACCATATATTTT
TRBV11-2	TRBJ1-5	-	once	CASSYGGHQPQHF	TGTGCCAGCAGCTACGGGGGTCATCAGCCCCAGCATTTT
TRBV25-1	TRBJ2-7	-	-	CASSDPGSLLPYEQYF	TGTGCCAGCAGTGATCCTGGGTCTCTCCTACCCTACGAGCAGTACTTC
TRBV15	TRBJ2-2	-	few	CATSGPQSNTGELFF	TGTGCCACCAGCGGTCCTCAATCGAACACCGGGGAGCTGTTTTTT
TRBV10-3	TRBJ1-1	-	few	CAISESTRVVNTEAFF	TGTGCCATCAGTGAGTCGACTCGGGTTGTGAACACTGAAGCTTTCTTT
TRBV13	TRBJ2-7	-	-	CASSLALHMEQYF	TGTGCCAGCAGCTTAGCCCTCCACATGGAGCAGTACTTC
TRBV5-1	TRBJ1-1	-	-	CASSRTETNTEAFF	TGCGCCAGCAGCCGGACAGAGACGAACACTGAAGCTTTCTTT
TRBV6-5	TRBJ1-1	TRBD1	-	CASTPGGNTEAFF	TGTGCCAGCACCCCAGGGGGGAACACTGAAGCTTTCTTT
TRBV7-2	TRBJ2-7	-	-	CASSSNYEQYF	TGTGCCAGCAGCTCAAACTACGAGCAGTACTTC